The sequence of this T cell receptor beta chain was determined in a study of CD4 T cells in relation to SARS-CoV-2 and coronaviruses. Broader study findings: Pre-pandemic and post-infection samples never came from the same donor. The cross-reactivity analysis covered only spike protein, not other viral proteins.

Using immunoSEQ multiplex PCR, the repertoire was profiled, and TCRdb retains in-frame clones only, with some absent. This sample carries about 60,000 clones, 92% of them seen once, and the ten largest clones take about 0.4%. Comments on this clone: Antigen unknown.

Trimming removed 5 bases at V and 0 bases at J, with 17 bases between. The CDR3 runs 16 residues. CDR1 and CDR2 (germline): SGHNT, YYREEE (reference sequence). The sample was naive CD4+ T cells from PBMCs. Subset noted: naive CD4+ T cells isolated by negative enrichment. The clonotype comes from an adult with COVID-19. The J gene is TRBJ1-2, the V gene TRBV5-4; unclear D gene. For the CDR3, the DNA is TGTGCCAGCAGTTATGGGGTTATGATGACTAACTATGGCTACACCTTC. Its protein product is CASSYGVMMTNYGYTF.